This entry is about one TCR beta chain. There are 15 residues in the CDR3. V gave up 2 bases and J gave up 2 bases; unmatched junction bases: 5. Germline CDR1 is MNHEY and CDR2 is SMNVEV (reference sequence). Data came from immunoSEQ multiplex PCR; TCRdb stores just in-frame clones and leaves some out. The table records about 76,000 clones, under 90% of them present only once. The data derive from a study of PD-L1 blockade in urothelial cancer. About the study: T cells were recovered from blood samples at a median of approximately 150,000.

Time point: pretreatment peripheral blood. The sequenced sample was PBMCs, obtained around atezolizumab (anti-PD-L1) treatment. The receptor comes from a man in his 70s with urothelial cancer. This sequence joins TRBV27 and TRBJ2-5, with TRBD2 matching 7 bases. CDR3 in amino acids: CASSLREGPQETQYF. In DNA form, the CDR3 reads TGTGCCAGCAGTTTAAGGGAGGGCCCTCAAGAGACCCAGTACTTC.